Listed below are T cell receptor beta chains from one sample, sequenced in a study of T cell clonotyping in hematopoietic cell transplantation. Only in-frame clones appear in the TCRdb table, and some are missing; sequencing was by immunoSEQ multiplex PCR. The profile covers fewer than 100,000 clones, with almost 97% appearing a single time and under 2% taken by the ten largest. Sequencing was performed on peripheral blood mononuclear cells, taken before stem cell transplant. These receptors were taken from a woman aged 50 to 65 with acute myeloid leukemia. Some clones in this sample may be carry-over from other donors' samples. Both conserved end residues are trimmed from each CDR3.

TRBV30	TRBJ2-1	AWRDTRGEQF
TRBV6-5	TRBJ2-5	ASSPGLAWETQY
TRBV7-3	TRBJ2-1	ASSFSGGAGEQF
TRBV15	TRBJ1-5	ATSRDGDQPQH
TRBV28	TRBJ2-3	ASSLGGVFTDTQY
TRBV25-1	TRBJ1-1	ASSSRDRGYTEAF
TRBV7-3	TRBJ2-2	ASSLTPGGGGELF
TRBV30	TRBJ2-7	AWSVDSAYEQY
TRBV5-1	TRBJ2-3	ASSLWASGGADTQY
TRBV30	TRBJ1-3	AWRSGSSGNTIY
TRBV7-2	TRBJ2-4	ASSSSGSDQY
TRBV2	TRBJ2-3	ASRTTDTQY
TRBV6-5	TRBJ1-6	ASSYSSNSPLH
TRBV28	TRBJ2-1	ASSFIGGRPYNEQF
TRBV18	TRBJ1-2	ASSPRIIGYT
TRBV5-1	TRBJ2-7	ASSLVGGSTYEQY
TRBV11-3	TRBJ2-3	ASSLGGQAADTQY
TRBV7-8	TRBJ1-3	ASSRPRGTGNTIY
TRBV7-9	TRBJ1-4	ASRGRQATNEKLF
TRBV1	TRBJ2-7	TSSQDPPPGLAGGPYEQY
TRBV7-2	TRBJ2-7	ASSSAGGESRYYEQY
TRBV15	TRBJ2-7	ATSRDHRLQY
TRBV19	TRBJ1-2	ASRNLENYGYT
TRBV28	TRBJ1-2	ASSPGQIYYGYT
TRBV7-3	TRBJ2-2	ASSSLGGNTGELF
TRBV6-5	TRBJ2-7	ASKEDRGRYEQY
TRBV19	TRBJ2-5	ASAGHQETQY
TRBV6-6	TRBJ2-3	ASSYSQGVSTDTQY
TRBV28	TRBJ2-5	ASRQGRETQY
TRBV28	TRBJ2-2	ASSSYDKGNTGELF
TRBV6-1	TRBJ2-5	AGSRGGVQETQY
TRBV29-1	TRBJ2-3	SGIAATDTQY
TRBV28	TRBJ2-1	ASSFGGRVTRGNEQF
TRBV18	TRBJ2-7	ASSPPIVGTYEQY
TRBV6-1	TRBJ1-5	ASSVAGADQPQH
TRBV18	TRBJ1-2	ASSRNQGASRDYGYT
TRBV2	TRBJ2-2	ASSPRENGELF
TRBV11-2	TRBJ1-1	ASSLAMGDTEAF
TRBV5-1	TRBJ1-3	ASSWGGDSGNTIY
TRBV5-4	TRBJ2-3	ASSLKRERTDTQY
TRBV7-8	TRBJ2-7	ASSLSAGVGYEQY
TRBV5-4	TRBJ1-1	ASSFGGTTEAF
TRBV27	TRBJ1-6	ASGGGSPLH
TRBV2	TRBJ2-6	ASSVRQTSRANVLT
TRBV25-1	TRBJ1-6	ASKKTGGKNSPLH